Following are 25 T cell receptor beta chains from one sample sequenced in a study of identical twins. TCRdb re-called the 5' RACE reads with MiXCR, one entry per CDR3 protein. The table has 420,000 or so distinct CDR3 sequences, less than 20% seen once; the top ten hold 9.5% to 15%. The specimen was naive T cells sorted from blood. The source is a man aged 50-59 years in good health.

With respect to this clonotype: An end of the junction differs from the germline gene, which may be a read error. The V call is TRBV15, the J call TRBJ2-5; 9 bases are shared with TRBD1. This CDR3 has 14 amino acids. CDR1 LNHNV and CDR2 YYDKDF come from the germline V gene (reference sequence). CDR3 sequence: CATSRPGQGETQSF. The CDR3 DNA sequence: TGTGCCACCAGCAGGCCGGGACAGGGAGAGACCCAGTCCTTC. Variable domain in full (rest from reference TRBV15 and TRBJ2-5): DAMVIQNPRYQVTQFGKPVTLSCSQTLNHNVMYWYQQKSSQAPKLLFHYYDKDFNNEADTPDNFQSRRPNTSFCFLDIRSPGLGDTAMYLCATSRPGQGETQSFGPGTRLLVL.

This clonotype appeared a few times. The chain recombines TRBV29-1 with TRBJ2-5, with D perhaps matching TRBD1 (6 bases). The CDR3 length is 13 residues. Trimming shortened V by 4 bases and J by 2 bases, and 11 bases separated the two germline ends. The germline gives CDR1 SQVTM, CDR2 ANQGSEA. CDR3 nucleotide sequence: TGCAGCGTTGCAGGGGTTGGACAAGAGACCCAGTACTTC. Translating it yields CSVAGVGQETQYF.

This clonotype was counted only a few times. The V call is TRBV18, the J call TRBJ2-7; 9 positions match TRBD2. Germline CDR1 reads KGHSH; CDR2 reads LQKENI. This CDR3 is 16 amino acids long. V gave up 0 bases and J gave up 0 bases; unmatched junction bases: 3. The DNA for the CDR3 is TGTGCCAGCTCACCACCCGGACTAGCGTACTCCTACGAGCAGTACTTC. Translated: CASSPPGLAYSYEQYF.

The CDR3, as DNA: TGCGCCAGCAGCCAAGTTTGGGCAGGTCAAGAGACCCAGTACTTC. Its protein product is CASSQVWAGQETQYF. The chain joins TRBV4-3 to TRBJ2-5, with D unresolved. The CDR3 is 15 residues long. Per the germline V gene, CDR1 is LGHNA and CDR2 is YSLEER. V gave up 1 base and J gave up 2 bases, with 11 bases separating them.

In this sample, this clonotype turned up once. One end of the junction does not line up with germline, which may come from a read error. The J gene is TRBJ2-3, the V gene TRBV29-1, with D maybe TRBD2 (5 bases). CDR3 length: 13 residues. The germline CDR1 and CDR2 sequences are SQVTM and ANQGSEA. The CDR3: CSVEVGSTDKQYF. The CDR3 DNA follows: TGCAGCGTTGAGGTGGGGAGCACAGATAAGCAGTATTTT.

This clonotype appeared a few times. The chain uses TRBV20-1 and TRBJ2-7; 12 positions agree with TRBD2. The germline V gene has CDR1 DFQATT and CDR2 SNEGSKA (reference sequence). V shed 6 bases, J shed 1 base, and the junction held 13 bases outside the gene matches. This CDR3 spans 17 amino acids. CDR3 region: CSATPSRGLAGSYEQYF. CDR3 sequence (DNA): TGCAGTGCCACCCCCTCTCGAGGACTAGCGGGGTCCTACGAGCAGTACTTC.

This clonotype was counted many times. V gene TRBV20-1 combines with J gene TRBJ1-1; 9 bases agree with TRBD1. The CDR3 totals 13 residues. V lost 5 bases and J lost 5; bases outside the gene matches: 6. Germline lookup yields CDR1 DFQATT and CDR2 SNEGSKA (reference sequence). The CDR3 reads CSAPGQGRTEAFF. DNA for the CDR3: TGCAGTGCTCCCGGACAGGGGAGAACTGAAGCTTTCTTT.

This clonotype was counted a few times. This sequence joins TRBV10-2 and TRBJ2-7; 13 bases are shared with TRBD2. J gave up 4 bases and V 8 bases, and 8 bases lay outside the gene matches. Germline CDR1 reads WSHSY; CDR2 reads SAAADI. The CDR3 has 15 residues. The CDR3 region has the DNA TGCGCCAGCCGAACTAGCGGGGGGGCCGGTTACGAGCAGTACTTC. As protein: CASRTSGGAGYEQYF.

This clonotype has only a few counts. The V gene is TRBV5-5, the J gene TRBJ2-7, with TRBD1 matching 8 bases. The CDR3 spans 14 residues. CDR1 and CDR2 from the germline V gene are SGHKS and YYEKEE (reference sequence). V was pared by 2 bases and J by 7 bases, with 8 bases of the junction left unmatched. The CDR3 DNA reads as TGTGCCAGCAGCTTAAAGAGGACAGGGCTTGAGCAGTACTTC. Encoded protein: CASSLKRTGLEQYF.

This clonotype was picked up many times. The CDR3 loop is CSVETTSGGTYEQYF. CDR3 nucleotides: TGCAGCGTTGAAACCACTAGCGGAGGGACCTACGAGCAGTACTTC. The chain is built from TRBV29-1 and TRBJ2-7; 8 bases map to TRBD2. CDR1 and CDR2 (germline): SQVTM, ANQGSEA. The CDR3 totals 15 residues. Germline trimming cut 2 bases from V and 2 bases from J; bases unmatched to any gene: 8.

About this clonotype: Since a much larger clone is just one base distant, this may be a read error. The CDR3 carries no conserved terminal phenylalanine or tryptophan, so it likely arises from a read error. The chain uses TRBV7-9 and TRBJ2-7; 7 nucleotides agree with TRBD2. Germline V CDR1 and CDR2: SEHNR, FQNEAQ (reference sequence). V lost 7 bases to trimming and J lost 4 bases; unmatched junction nucleotides: 7. The CDR3 runs 13 residues. This CDR3 is CASIGLGIYEQYL. Here the CDR3 DNA reads TGTGCCAGCATAGGACTAGGGATTTACGAGCAGTACCTC.

This clonotype was found many times. The V gene is TRBV5-1, the J gene TRBJ2-3, with TRBD2 identical over 8 bases. Losses at the gene ends were 3 bases for V and 2 bases for J; bases not matched to a gene: 5. The CDR3 has 15 amino acids. Germline V gene lookup returns CDR1 SGHRS and CDR2 YFSETQ. CDR3 bases: TGCGCCAGCAGCTCCGGGACTAGTGACACAGATACGCAGTATTTT. It translates to CASSSGTSDTDTQYF.

The rearrangement joins TRBV21-1 to TRBJ1-2. TRBV21-1 is deemed a pseudogene. This CDR3 has 14 amino acids. The CDR3 protein is CASSKHGLNYGYTF. The CDR3, as DNA: TGTGCCAGCAGCAAACACGGCCTGAACTATGGCTACACCTTC.

At least ten counts were recorded for this clonotype. The chain links TRBV12-3 or TRBV12-4 to TRBJ1-5; TRBD1 matches at 8 bases. The CDR3 spans 15 residues. With V trimmed by 7 bases and J by 2 bases, 7 bases remained unmatched. The CDR3 region is CASTPTGERNQPQHF. CDR3 DNA sequence: TGTGCCAGCACCCCGACAGGGGAACGCAATCAGCCCCAGCATTTT.

This clonotype was seen more than once but under ten times. This chain uses TRBV20-1 with TRBJ2-5; TRBD2 aligns across 14 bases. Per the germline V gene, CDR1 is DFQATT and CDR2 is SNEGSKA (reference sequence). The CDR3 contains 15 residues. V trimming: 6 bases; J trimming: 4 bases; junction bases outside the gene matches: 7. The CDR3 is CSAGLAGGVGETQYF. The CDR3 coding sequence is TGCAGTGCCGGACTAGCGGGGGGAGTTGGAGAGACCCAGTACTTC.

This chain links TRBV29-1 with TRBJ2-7; D is unclear. Germline V gives CDR1 SQVTM, CDR2 ANQGSEA. Trimming left V 6 bases short and J 0 bases short, with 18 bases between. The CDR3 consists of 15 residues. The CDR3 is CSVASGPPSSYEQYF. Here the CDR3 DNA reads TGCAGCGTAGCTTCCGGGCCGCCGAGCTCCTACGAGCAGTACTTC.

This clonotype has only a few counts. A much bigger clone sits one base away, suggesting this may be a read error. For the CDR3, the DNA is TGTGCCAGCAGTTTTTCCTTCACTGAAGCTTTCTTT. Its translation is CASSFSFTEAFF. The chain combines TRBV12-3 or TRBV12-4 with TRBJ1-1; no reliable D call. The CDR3 is 12 amino acids. Between the trimmed V and J ends, which lost 3 bases and 4 bases, there was a span of 6 bases.

The chain links TRBV28 to TRBJ2-3, with D perhaps TRBD1 or TRBD2 (6 bases each). The V end was cut by 7 bases, the J end by 5 bases, with 25 bases between. Germline assignment: CDR1 MDHEN and CDR2 SYDVKM. CDR3 length: 17 amino acids. The CDR3 spells CASTQGLPGAPGDTQYF. The CDR3 DNA reads TGTGCCAGCACCCAGGGGCTCCCGGGGGCGCCGGGAGATACGCAGTATTTT.

This clonotype was seen only a few times. At one end the junction does not follow the germline gene, possibly because of a read error. The chain links TRBV2 to TRBJ2-7, with D uncertain. The CDR3 consists of 15 residues. In germline, CDR1 is SNHLY, CDR2 FYNNEI. CDR3 nucleotide sequence: TGTGCGAGCAAGGATGGGCGTCTTACCTTGGTCGAGCAGTACTTC. Protein product: CASKDGRLTLVEQYF.

V usage is TRBV20-1 and J usage is TRBJ2-3; tentatively, D is TRBD2 (6 bases). The V gene lost 4 bases and the J gene lost 6 bases, with 17 bases spanning the gap. Germline loops: CDR1 DFQATT, CDR2 SNEGSKA (reference sequence). CDR3 length equals 14 residues. The DNA for the CDR3 is TGCAGTGCTAAAGAAGCGGGCTTAGTGGATACGCAGTATTTT. This sequence encodes CSAKEAGLVDTQYF.

The chain carries TRBV24-1 and TRBJ2-1, with 7 bases matching TRBD1. The CDR3 totals 13 residues. From germline, CDR1 is KGHDR and CDR2 SFDVKD. V lost 7 bases to trimming and J lost 6 bases; unmatched junction nucleotides: 5. The CDR3 loop is CATRETGSNEQFF. The CDR3 DNA reads as TGTGCCACCAGAGAGACAGGGAGCAATGAGCAGTTCTTC.

The chain is built from TRBV20-1 and TRBJ1-2; a possible D gene is TRBD1 (5 bases). The CDR3 is 13 amino acids. Between the trimmed V and J ends, which lost 5 bases and 6 bases, there was a span of 16 bases. The germline V gene has CDR1 DFQATT and CDR2 SNEGSKA (reference sequence). The CDR3 here is CSAAGLARDGYTF. The DNA of the CDR3 is TGCAGTGCTGCGGGGCTCGCCAGGGATGGCTACACCTTC.

Ten or more counts support this clonotype. The rearrangement links TRBV5-1 to TRBJ2-7; D is perhaps TRBD1 (6 bases). This CDR3 has 16 residues. CDR1 and CDR2 (germline): SGHRS, YFSETQ. The V end was cut by 0 bases, the J end by 2 bases, with 15 bases between. The chain's CDR3 is CASSLDRDISAYEQYF. In DNA form, the CDR3 reads TGCGCCAGCAGCTTGGACCGGGACATATCGGCCTACGAGCAGTACTTC.

In its sample, this clonotype was seen a few times. The chain carries TRBV20-1 and TRBJ1-5; a weak D match, TRBD1 (5 bases). This CDR3 contains 12 residues. Germline assignment: CDR1 DFQATT and CDR2 SNEGSKA (reference sequence). Between the trimmed V and J ends, which lost 4 bases and 4 bases, there was a span of 8 bases. CDR3 residues: CSATEGNQPQHF. In DNA, the CDR3 is TGCAGTGCTACCGAGGGGAATCAGCCCCAGCATTTT.

V and J are TRBV7-9 and TRBJ2-2; 7 bases line up with TRBD1. V lost 3 bases to trimming and J lost 4 bases; unmatched junction nucleotides: 2. Per germline, CDR1 SEHNR and CDR2 FQNEAQ (reference sequence). The CDR3 totals 14 residues. CDR3 coding DNA: TGTGCCAGCAGCTTCAACAGGGGCACCGGGGAGCTGTTTTTT. Amino acids: CASSFNRGTGELFF.